This T cell receptor beta chain was identified during a study of tumor and adjacent non-tumor tissue in lung cancer. As concerns this clonotype: An end of the junction does not agree with germline; a read error may underlie this.

The template was RNA from unsorted bulk tissue. Distant lung tissue was collected more than 3 cm away from the tumor edge. The V gene's germline CDR1 is SGHAT and CDR2 FQDESV (reference sequence). This CDR3 has 14 residues. TCRbeta libraries were built with three rounds of nested PCR, modified from ARM-PCR. TCRdb processed the multiplex PCR reads anew with MiXCR; each CDR3 protein has one entry. The sample gives about 98,000 distinct CDR3 sequences, approximately 80% of which show up once; 30% is in the top ten. The TCR comes from a man in his 60s with small cell lung cancer. The sequencing sample was made of distant non-tumor lung tissue. The J gene is TRBJ2-3, the V gene TRBV11-1; D is tentatively TRBD1 or TRBD2 (5 bases each). The CDR3 loop is CVSISTEGTDTQYF. CDR3 in DNA: TGTGTCAGCATCTCAACCGAGGGGACAGATACGCAGTATTTT.